A few counts support the clone carrying this T cell receptor beta chain. Its specificity is not known. Each diagnosis was grounded in clinical symptoms, serum thyroxine and TRAb, thyroid ultrasound, and orbital computed tomography. V trimming: 4 bases; J trimming: 4 bases; junction bases outside the gene matches: 7. The CDR3 runs to 14 residues. CDR1 and CDR2 (germline): SGHRS, YFSETQ. The TCR beta CDR3 regions underwent amplification using RNA transcripts as the source. HTBI primers were employed in a first-round RT-PCR of the TCR CDR3. One entry per CDR3 protein, called by TCRdb with MiXCR from the multiplex PCR reads. The sample has about half a million distinct CDR3 sequences; 20% to 25% are singletons. This entry belongs to a study of T cells in Graves' hyperthyroidism and ophthalmopathy. The wider study: Peripheral blood sampling occurred at initial diagnosis, before any treatment.

Whole-study results and caveats: Expanded thyroid clonotypes (above 0.001) were mostly also found in blood. Ophthalmopathy was distinguished from stable hyperthyroidism by 13 V-J signatures.

The chain is built from TRBV5-1 and TRBJ2-5, with 7 bases fitting TRBD1. Sequencing was done on a sample of blood. This receptor was obtained from a woman between 65 and 79 years old with Graves' ophthalmopathy. The CDR3 DNA reads as TGCGCCAGCAGCGAGGGACAGATCTCAGAGACCCAGTACTTC. Translation: CASSEGQISETQYF.